A single sample gave rise to the 20 T cell receptor beta chains below, sequenced in a study of PD-L1 blockade in urothelial cancer. Assay: immunoSEQ multiplex PCR; the TCRdb copy retains only in-frame clones and omits some. Of about 130,000 clones listed, 65% to 85% were seen once; the top ten hold under 3.5%. The time point: pretreatment peripheral blood. The material was PBMCs, obtained around atezolizumab (anti-PD-L1) treatment. Receptor source: a man aged 45-60 years with urothelial cancer.

V usage is TRBV4-2 and J usage is TRBJ2-2; 9 bases are shared with TRBD1. V dropped 1 base and J dropped 0; count of bases not matched to a gene: 0. The CDR3 covers 16 residues. Germline-derived CDR1 and CDR2 are LGHNA and YNFKEQ. CDR3 protein: CASSQGTGANTGELFF. In nucleotides, the CDR3 is TGTGCCAGCAGCCAAGGGACAGGGGCGAACACCGGGGAGCTGTTTTTT.

This clone was recorded only once. The gene calls are TRBV5-1 and TRBJ2-1; 7 bases fit TRBD1. Germline loops: CDR1 SGHRS, CDR2 YFSETQ. V shed 4 bases, J shed 3 bases, and the junction held 7 bases outside the gene matches. The CDR3 is made up of 15 amino acids. CDR3 protein: CASSVTDRVYNEQFF. For the CDR3, the DNA is TGCGCCAGCAGCGTAACCGACAGGGTCTACAATGAGCAGTTCTTC.

The chain couples TRBV18 to TRBJ2-5, with D tentatively TRBD2 (5 bases). The V and J ends lost 2 bases and 4 bases respectively, with 8 bases between them. Germline loops: CDR1 KGHSH, CDR2 LQKENI. This CDR3 is 13 amino acids long. CDR3 DNA: TGTGCCAGCTCACCATTTCGGGGAGAGACCCAGTACTTC. This gives the protein CASSPFRGETQYF. The whole variable domain, remainder taken from reference TRBV18 and TRBJ2-5, is NAGVMQNPRHLVRRRGQEARLRCSPMKGHSHVYWYRQLPEEGLKFMVYLQKENIIDESGMPKERFSAEFPKEGPSILRIQQVVRGDSAAYFCASSPFRGETQYFGPGTRLLVL.

This sequence joins TRBV28 and TRBJ2-5, with TRBD2 matching 7 bases. The V and J ends lost 7 bases and 5 bases, in that order; junction bases with no gene match: 10. This CDR3 contains 14 residues. Germline values: CDR1 MDHEN, CDR2 SYDVKM. CDR3 bases: TGTGCCAGCACGACTAGCATTGAGTGGGAGACCCAGTACTTC. Its protein is CASTTSIEWETQYF. Full variable domain (remainder filled in from reference TRBV28 and TRBJ2-5): DVKVTQSSRYLVKRTGEKVFLECVQDMDHENMFWYRQDPGLGLRLIYFSYDVKMKEKGDIPEGYSVSREKKERFSLILESASTNQTSMYLCASTTSIEWETQYFGPGTRLLVL.

The V call is TRBV9, the J call TRBJ1-1; the D gene is possibly TRBD1 (6 bases). The CDR3 loop spans 16 amino acids. Germline V gives CDR1 SGDLS, CDR2 YYNGEE. V gave up 3 bases and J gave up 1 base, with 16 bases separating them. The CDR3 DNA reads TGTGCCAGCAGCGCGGGGGGCGCAGAGACGAACACTGAAGCTTTCTTT. This sequence encodes CASSAGGAETNTEAFF.

The chain carries TRBV28 and TRBJ2-7, with 7 positions matching TRBD1. J lost 9 bases, V lost 2 bases, and 13 bases had no gene match. Germline assignment: CDR1 MDHEN and CDR2 SYDVKM. The CDR3 has 15 amino acids. In DNA, the CDR3 is TGTGCCAGCAGTTTAGACGCCCTCAGGGGGATGGGGCAGTACTTC. It specifies CASSLDALRGMGQYF.

This chain joins TRBV6-5 and TRBJ1-1; no firm D call. This CDR3 is 15 amino acids long. CDR1 is MNHEY, CDR2 SVGAGI, per germline. Between the trimmed V and J ends, which lost 0 bases and 1 base, there was a span of 9 bases. The CDR3 loop reads CASSYSRMGNTEAFF. CDR3 in DNA: TGTGCCAGCAGTTACTCGAGGATGGGGAACACTGAAGCTTTCTTT.

The J gene is TRBJ2-2, the V gene TRBV6-1; 11 positions match TRBD2. The germline CDR1 and CDR2 sequences are MNHNS and SASEGT. V trimming: 3 bases; J trimming: 5 bases; junction bases outside the gene matches: 11. The CDR3 is 18 amino acids. CDR3 DNA sequence: TGTGCCAGCAGTGATAGGCTACTAGCGGGAGTTGGAACCGGGGAGCTGTTTTTT. The encoded protein is CASSDRLLAGVGTGELFF.

CDR3 protein: CASSTRQGSYGYTF. In DNA form, the CDR3 reads TGTGCCAGCAGTACCAGACAGGGATCCTATGGCTACACCTTC. V and J are TRBV5-4 and TRBJ1-2, with TRBD1 matching 7 bases. Germline V gene data show CDR1 as SGHNT and CDR2 as YYREEE (reference sequence). The ends lost 5 bases at V and 4 bases at J; junction bases unmatched: 8. The CDR3 sequence is 14 residues long.

The rearrangement uses TRBV28 and TRBJ2-7; TRBD2 might be the D (6 bases). The CDR3 sequence is 14 residues long. Germline CDR1 MDHEN, CDR2 SYDVKM. V lost 6 bases and J 0 bases, leaving 12 bases between the germline ends. DNA of the CDR3: TGTGCCAGCAGATGGAATAGCGGCTCCTACGAGCAGTACTTC. This codes for CASRWNSGSYEQYF. The whole variable domain, filled in from reference TRBV28 and TRBJ2-7, reads DVKVTQSSRYLVKRTGEKVFLECVQDMDHENMFWYRQDPGLGLRLIYFSYDVKMKEKGDIPEGYSVSREKKERFSLILESASTNQTSMYLCASRWNSGSYEQYFGPGTRLTVT.

The chain employs TRBV7-8 and TRBJ1-1, with D maybe TRBD1 (6 bases). The CDR3 sequence is 15 residues long. Trimming removed 5 bases at V and 5 bases at J, with 18 bases between. From germline, CDR1 is SGHVS and CDR2 FQNEAQ. The CDR3 DNA reads as TGTGCCAGCAGCCCCCCTCAGGGGCAGGGTACTGAAGCTTTCTTT. It is translated as CASSPPQGQGTEAFF.

This chain links TRBV18 with TRBJ2-5; TRBD2 matches 11 bases. The CDR3 is made up of 20 amino acids. CDR1 is KGHSH, CDR2 LQKENI, per germline. The junction had 16 bases not matched to a gene; V was cut back by 2 bases and J by 2 bases. The CDR3 sequence is CASSPMTGTSGLGRQETQYF. The DNA of the CDR3 is TGTGCCAGCTCACCAATGACCGGGACTAGCGGACTCGGGAGACAAGAGACCCAGTACTTC.

The genes are TRBV6-5 and TRBJ1-4; D ambiguous. V was clipped by 5 bases and J by 11 bases, with 21 bases between them. Germline values: CDR1 MNHEY, CDR2 SVGAGI. The CDR3 length is 15 residues. CDR3: CASSRRASPNSKLFF. DNA of the CDR3: TGTGCCAGCAGTAGGAGGGCGTCCCCGAACTCTAAACTGTTTTTT.

The CDR3 region has the DNA TGTGCCATTGTTAGCGGGGCCGATGGGGAGCAGTTCTTC. This translates into CAIVSGADGEQFF. J is TRBJ2-1 and V is TRBV10-3; 8 nucleotides match TRBD2. The V gene's germline CDR1 is ENHRY and CDR2 SYGVKD. The CDR3 is 13 amino acids. Trimming removed 9 bases from V and 10 bases from J; junction bases left unmatched: 11.

J is TRBJ2-7 and V is TRBV4-2; TRBD1 might be the D (6 bases). Germline V gene lookup returns CDR1 LGHNA and CDR2 YNFKEQ. The CDR3 has 14 residues. V was cut by 5 bases and J by 3 bases, with 14 bases left in between. In nucleotides, the CDR3 is TGTGCCAGCAGCAAGGGACACTTAGACTACGAGCAGTACTTC. Translating gives CASSKGHLDYEQYF.

V gene TRBV29-1 combines with J gene TRBJ2-7; tentative D call: TRBD2 (6 bases). Trimming stripped 1 base from V and 5 bases from J, with 12 bases between. Germline CDR1 reads SQVTM; CDR2 reads ANQGSEA. The CDR3 covers 13 residues. The CDR3 sequence is CSVEGGGGHEQYF. The CDR3 nucleotides read TGCAGCGTTGAAGGAGGTGGAGGGCACGAGCAGTACTTC.

The chain uses TRBV18 and TRBJ2-5, with 11 bases aligning to TRBD2. Germline V gene sequence: CDR1 KGHSH, CDR2 LQKENI. V shed 1 base and J 5 bases; nucleotides not matched to a gene: 15. The CDR3 runs to 19 residues. The CDR3 DNA is TGTGCCAGCTCACCACGGACAGCCGGGACTAGCGGACGTGGGGAGACCCAGTACTTC. Translation gives CASSPRTAGTSGRGETQYF.

CDR3 DNA: TGTGCCAGCAGCTTAGCGGGACTAGCGGGAGGGTTCGCCGGGGAGCTGTTTTTT. Its translation is CASSLAGLAGGFAGELFF. This sequence joins TRBV7-6 and TRBJ2-2, with 16 bases lining up with TRBD2. The CDR3 is made up of 18 amino acids. Germline CDR1 is SGHVS and CDR2 is FNYEAQ. Trimming took 0 bases from V and 6 from J; bases not matched to a gene: 4.

This clone was detected only once. The chain recombines TRBV9 with TRBJ2-3; TRBD2 is a possible D gene (6 bases). Trimming stripped 0 bases from V and 0 bases from J, with 8 bases between. The germline CDR1 and CDR2 sequences are SGDLS and YYNGEE. The length of the CDR3 is 15 residues. CDR3 in amino acids: CASSVGTTSTDTQYF. The DNA for the CDR3 is TGTGCCAGCAGCGTAGGGACTACTAGCACAGATACGCAGTATTTT.

The rearrangement links TRBV19 to TRBJ2-3, with D unresolved. The CDR3 contains 14 residues. The ends were cut back, 6 bases at V and 0 bases at J, with 10 bases in the middle. Per germline, CDR1 LNHDA and CDR2 SQIVND (reference sequence). Written as DNA, the CDR3 is TGTGCCAGTAGGGCAGAGGCTAGCACAGATACGCAGTATTTT. This translates into CASRAEASTDTQYF.